This TCR beta chain was recovered during a study of spatial heterogeneity in lung cancer. Across the study: Beta-chain sequences consistently outnumbered alpha-chain sequences in detection.

One entry per CDR3 protein, called by TCRdb with MiXCR from the 5' RACE reads. The sample carries tens of thousands of distinct CDR3 sequences, roughly 12% recorded once. The sample's time point: blood at routine non-recurrence follow-up after resection. CDR1 and CDR2 (germline): SGHRS, YFSETQ. The CDR3 runs to 15 residues. With 0 bases clipped from V and 10 bases from J, the junction kept 10 bases outside the gene matches. There are many counts of this clonotype. The clonotype comes from a male donor with early-stage non-small cell lung cancer. The sequencing used PBMCs, collected at follow-up. The chain has TRBV5-1 and TRBJ1-5; 7 positions agree with TRBD1. The CDR3 is CASSLGQGLGSPQHF. Here the CDR3 DNA reads TGCGCCAGCAGCTTGGGACAGGGCCTAGGGAGCCCCCAGCATTTT. Supplemented by reference TRBV5-1 and TRBJ1-5, the full variable domain reads KAGVTQTPRYLIKTRGQQVTLSCSPISGHRSVSWYQQTPGQGLQFLFEYFSETQRNKGNFPGRFSGRQFSNSRSEMNVSTLELGDSALYLCASSLGQGLGSPQHFGDGTRLSIL.